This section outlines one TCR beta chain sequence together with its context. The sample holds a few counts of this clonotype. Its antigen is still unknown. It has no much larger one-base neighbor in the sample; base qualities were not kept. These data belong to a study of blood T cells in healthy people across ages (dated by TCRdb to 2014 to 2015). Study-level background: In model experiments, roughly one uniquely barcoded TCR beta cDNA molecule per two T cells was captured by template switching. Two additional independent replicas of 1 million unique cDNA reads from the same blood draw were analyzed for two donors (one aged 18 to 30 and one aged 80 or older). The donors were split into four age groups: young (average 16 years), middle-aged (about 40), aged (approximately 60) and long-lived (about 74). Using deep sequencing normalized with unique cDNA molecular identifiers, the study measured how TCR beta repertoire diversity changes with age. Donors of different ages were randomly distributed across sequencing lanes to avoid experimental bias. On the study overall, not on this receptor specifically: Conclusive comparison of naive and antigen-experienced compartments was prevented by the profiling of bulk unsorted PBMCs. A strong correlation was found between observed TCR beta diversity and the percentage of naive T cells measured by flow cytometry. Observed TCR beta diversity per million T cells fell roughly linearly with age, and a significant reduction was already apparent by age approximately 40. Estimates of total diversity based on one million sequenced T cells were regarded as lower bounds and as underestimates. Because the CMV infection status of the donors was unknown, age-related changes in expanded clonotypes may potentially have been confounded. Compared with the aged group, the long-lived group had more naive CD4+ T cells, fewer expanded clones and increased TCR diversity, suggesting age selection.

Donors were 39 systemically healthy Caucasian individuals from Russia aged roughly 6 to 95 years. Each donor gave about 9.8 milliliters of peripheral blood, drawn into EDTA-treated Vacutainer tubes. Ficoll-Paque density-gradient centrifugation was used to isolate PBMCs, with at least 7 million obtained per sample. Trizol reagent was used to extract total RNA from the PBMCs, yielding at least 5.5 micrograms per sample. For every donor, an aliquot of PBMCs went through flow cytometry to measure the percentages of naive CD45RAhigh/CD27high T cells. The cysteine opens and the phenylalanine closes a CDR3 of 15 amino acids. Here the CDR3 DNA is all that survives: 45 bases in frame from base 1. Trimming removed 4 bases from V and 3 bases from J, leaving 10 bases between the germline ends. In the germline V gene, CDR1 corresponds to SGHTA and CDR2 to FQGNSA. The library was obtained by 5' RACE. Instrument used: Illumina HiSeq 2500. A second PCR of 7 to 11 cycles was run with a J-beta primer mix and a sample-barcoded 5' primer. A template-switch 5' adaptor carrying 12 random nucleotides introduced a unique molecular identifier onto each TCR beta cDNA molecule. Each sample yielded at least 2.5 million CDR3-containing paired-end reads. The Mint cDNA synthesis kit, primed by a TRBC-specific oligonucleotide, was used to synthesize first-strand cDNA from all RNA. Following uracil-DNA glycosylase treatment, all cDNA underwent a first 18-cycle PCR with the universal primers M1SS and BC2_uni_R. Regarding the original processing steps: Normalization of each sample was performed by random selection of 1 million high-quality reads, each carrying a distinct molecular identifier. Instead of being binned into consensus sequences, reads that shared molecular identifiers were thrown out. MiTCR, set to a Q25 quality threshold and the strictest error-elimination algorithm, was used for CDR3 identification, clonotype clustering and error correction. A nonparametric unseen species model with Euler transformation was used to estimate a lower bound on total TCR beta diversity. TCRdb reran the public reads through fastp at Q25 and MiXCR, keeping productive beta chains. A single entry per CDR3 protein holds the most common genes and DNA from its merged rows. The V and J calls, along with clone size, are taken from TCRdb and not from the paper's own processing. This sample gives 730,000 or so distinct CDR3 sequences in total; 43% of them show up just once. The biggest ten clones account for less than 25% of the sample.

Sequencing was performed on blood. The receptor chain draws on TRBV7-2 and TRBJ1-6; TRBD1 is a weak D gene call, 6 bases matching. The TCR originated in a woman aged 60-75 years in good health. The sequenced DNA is TGTGCCAGCAGCTCCCGACAGGTCTATAATTCACCCCTCCACTTT. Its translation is CASSSRQVYNSPLHF.